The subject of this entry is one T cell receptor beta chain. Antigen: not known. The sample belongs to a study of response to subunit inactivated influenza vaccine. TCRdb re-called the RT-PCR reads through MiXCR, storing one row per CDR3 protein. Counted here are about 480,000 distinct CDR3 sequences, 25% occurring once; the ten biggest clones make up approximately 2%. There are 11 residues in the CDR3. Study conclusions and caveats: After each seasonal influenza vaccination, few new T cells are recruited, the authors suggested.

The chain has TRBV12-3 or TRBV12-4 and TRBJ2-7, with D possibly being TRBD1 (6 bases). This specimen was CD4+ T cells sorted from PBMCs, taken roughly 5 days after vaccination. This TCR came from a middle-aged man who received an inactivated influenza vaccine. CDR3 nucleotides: TGTGCAGAAACCTGGGGGCCCGAGCAGTACTTC. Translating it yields CAETWGPEQYF.